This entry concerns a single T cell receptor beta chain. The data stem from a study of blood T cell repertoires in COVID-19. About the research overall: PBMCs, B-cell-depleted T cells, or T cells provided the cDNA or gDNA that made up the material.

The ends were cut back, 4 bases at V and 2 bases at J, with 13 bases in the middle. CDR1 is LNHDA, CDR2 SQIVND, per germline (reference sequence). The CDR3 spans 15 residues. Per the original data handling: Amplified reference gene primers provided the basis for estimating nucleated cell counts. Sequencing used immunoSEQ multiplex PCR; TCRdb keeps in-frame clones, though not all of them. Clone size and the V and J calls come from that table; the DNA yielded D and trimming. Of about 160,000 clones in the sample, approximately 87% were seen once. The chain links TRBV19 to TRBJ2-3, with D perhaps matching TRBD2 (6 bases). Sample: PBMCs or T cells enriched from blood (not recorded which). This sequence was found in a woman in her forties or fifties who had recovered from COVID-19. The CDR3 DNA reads TGTGCCAGTAGTAACCCCACTAGCCACACAGATACGCAGTATTTT. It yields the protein CASSNPTSHTDTQYF.